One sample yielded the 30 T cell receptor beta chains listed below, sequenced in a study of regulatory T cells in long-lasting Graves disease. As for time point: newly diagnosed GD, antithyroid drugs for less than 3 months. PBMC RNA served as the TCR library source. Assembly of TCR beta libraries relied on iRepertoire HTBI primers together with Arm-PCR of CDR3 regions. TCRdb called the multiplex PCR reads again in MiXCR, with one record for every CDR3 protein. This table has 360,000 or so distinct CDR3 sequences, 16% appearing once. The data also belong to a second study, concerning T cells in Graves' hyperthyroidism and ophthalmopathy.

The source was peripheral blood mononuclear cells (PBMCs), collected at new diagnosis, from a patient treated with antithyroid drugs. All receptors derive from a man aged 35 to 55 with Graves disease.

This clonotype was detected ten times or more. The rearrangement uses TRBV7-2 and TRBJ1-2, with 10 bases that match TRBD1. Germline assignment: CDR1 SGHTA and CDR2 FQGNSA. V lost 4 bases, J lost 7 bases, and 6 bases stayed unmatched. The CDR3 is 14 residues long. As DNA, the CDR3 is TGTGCCAGCAGCTGGAGGGACAGGGGAAGTGGCTACACCTTC. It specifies CASSWRDRGSGYTF. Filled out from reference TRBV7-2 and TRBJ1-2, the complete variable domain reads GAGVSQSPSNKVTEKGKDVELRCDPISGHTALYWYRQSLGQGLEFLIYFQGNSAPDKSGLPSDRFSAERTGGSVSTLTIQRTQQEDSAVYLCASSWRDRGSGYTFGSGTRLTVV.

CDR3 in amino acids: CSATAQGAGNSPLHF. CDR3 DNA: TGCAGTGCTACAGCCCAGGGGGCGGGAAATTCACCCCTCCACTTT. This rearrangement joins TRBV20-1 to TRBJ1-6; 8 nucleotides match TRBD1. Germline-derived CDR1 and CDR2 are DFQATT and SNEGSKA (reference sequence). This CDR3 region has 15 residues. J was trimmed by 7 bases and V by 4 bases; bases with no gene match: 9.

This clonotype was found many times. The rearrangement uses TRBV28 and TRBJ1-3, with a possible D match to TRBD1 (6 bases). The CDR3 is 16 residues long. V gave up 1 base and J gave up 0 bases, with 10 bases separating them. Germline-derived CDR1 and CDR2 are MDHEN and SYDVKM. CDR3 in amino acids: CASSLLDSYSGNTIYF. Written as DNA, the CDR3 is TGTGCCAGCAGTTTATTGGACAGTTACTCTGGAAACACCATATATTTT. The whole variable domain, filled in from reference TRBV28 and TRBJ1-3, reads DVKVTQSSRYLVKRTGEKVFLECVQDMDHENMFWYRQDPGLGLRLIYFSYDVKMKEKGDIPEGYSVSREKKERFSLILESASTNQTSMYLCASSLLDSYSGNTIYFGEGSWLTVV.

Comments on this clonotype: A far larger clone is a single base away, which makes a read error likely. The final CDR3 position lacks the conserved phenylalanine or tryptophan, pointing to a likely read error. The CDR3 protein is CASNEVGQARQPQHL. The CDR3 DNA sequence: TGTGCCAGCAATGAGGTGGGACAGGCTAGGCAGCCCCAGCATCTT. V is TRBV2 and J is TRBJ1-5; 8 nucleotides align to TRBD1. V gave up 7 bases and J gave up 7 bases; unmatched junction bases: 12. The germline CDR1 and CDR2 sequences are SNHLY and FYNNEI. The CDR3 has 15 residues.

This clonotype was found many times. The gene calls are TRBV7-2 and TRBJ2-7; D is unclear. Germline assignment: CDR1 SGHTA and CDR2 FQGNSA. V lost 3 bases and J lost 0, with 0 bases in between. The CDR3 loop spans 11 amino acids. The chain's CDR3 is CASSFSYEQYF. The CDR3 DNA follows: TGTGCCAGCAGCTTCTCCTACGAGCAGTACTTC.

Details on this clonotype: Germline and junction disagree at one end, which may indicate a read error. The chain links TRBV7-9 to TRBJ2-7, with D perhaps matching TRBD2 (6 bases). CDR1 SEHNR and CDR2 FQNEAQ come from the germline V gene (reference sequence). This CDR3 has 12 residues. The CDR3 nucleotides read TGTGCCAGCAGCTTAAAGCTGGGAAAGACTAGATTC. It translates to CASSLKLGKTRF.

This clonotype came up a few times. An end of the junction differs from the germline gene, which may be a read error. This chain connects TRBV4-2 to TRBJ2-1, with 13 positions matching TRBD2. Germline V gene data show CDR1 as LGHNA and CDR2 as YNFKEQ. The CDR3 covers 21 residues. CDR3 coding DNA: TGTGCCGGCAGCCAATACTATTCCGGGACTAGCGGGGCTTACTCCTACAATGAGCAGTTCTTC. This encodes CAGSQYYSGTSGAYSYNEQFF.

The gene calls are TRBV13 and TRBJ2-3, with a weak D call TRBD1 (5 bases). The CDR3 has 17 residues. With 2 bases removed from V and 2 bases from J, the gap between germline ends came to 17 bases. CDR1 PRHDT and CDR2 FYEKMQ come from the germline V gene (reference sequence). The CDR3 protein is CASSLNSGTRVTDTQYF. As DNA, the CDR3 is TGTGCCAGCAGCTTAAACTCCGGAACCAGGGTCACAGATACGCAGTATTTT. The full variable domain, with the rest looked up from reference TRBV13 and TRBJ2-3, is AAGVIQSPRHLIKEKRETATLKCYPIPRHDTVYWYQQGPGQDPQFLISFYEKMQSDKGSIPDRFSAQQFSDYHSELNMSSLELGDSALYFCASSLNSGTRVTDTQYFGPGTRLTVL.

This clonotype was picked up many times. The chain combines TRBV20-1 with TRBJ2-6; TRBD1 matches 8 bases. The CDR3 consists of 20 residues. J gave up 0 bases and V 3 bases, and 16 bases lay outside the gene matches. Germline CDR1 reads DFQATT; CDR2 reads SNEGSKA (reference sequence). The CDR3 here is CSARLDREYTLGSGANVLTF. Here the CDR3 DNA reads TGCAGTGCTAGGTTGGACAGGGAATACACTCTCGGCTCTGGGGCCAACGTCCTGACTTTC.

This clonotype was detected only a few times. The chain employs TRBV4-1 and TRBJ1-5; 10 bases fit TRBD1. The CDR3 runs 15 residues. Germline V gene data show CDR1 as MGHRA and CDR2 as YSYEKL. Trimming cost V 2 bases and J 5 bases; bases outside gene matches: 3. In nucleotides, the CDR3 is TGCGCCAGCAGCCAAAGGGACAGGGGCGATCAGCCCCAGCATTTT. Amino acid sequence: CASSQRDRGDQPQHF.

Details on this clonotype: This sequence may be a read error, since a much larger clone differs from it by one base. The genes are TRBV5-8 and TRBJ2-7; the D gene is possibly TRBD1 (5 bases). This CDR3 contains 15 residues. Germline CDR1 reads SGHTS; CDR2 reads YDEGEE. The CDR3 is CAGSLTPQGVYEQYF. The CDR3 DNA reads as TGTGCCGGCAGCTTAACCCCCCAGGGTGTCTACGAGCAGTACTTC.

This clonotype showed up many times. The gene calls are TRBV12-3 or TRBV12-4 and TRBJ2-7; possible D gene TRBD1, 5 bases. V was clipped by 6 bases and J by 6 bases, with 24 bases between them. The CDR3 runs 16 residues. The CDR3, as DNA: TGTGCCAGCAGCCAACTGGCAGGGTGGGCCCCTGGCGAGCAGTACTTC. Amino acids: CASSQLAGWAPGEQYF.

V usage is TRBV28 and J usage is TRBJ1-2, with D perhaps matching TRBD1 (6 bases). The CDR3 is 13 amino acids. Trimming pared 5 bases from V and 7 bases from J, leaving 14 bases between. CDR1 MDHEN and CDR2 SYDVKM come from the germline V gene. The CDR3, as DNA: TGTGCCAGCAGTACCACAGGGCTCGGTGGCTACACCTTC. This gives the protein CASSTTGLGGYTF.

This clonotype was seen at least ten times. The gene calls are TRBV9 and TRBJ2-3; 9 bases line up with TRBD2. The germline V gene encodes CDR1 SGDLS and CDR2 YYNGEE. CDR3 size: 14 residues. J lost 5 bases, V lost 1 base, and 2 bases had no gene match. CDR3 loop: CASSVSSGGDTQYF. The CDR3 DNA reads TGTGCCAGCAGCGTAAGTAGCGGGGGAGATACGCAGTATTTT.

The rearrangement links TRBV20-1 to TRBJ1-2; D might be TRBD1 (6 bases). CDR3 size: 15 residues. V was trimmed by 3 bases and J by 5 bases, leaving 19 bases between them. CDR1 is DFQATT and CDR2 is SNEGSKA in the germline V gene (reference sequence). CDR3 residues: CSARPLEGDQYGYTF. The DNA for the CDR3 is TGCAGTGCTAGGCCGTTGGAGGGGGATCAATATGGCTACACCTTC.

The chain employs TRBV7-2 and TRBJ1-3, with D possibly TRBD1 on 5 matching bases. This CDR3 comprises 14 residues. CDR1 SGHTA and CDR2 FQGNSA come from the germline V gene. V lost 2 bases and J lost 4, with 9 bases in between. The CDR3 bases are TGTGCCAGCAGCTTAACCAGGGCGGGAAACACCATATATTTT. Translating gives CASSLTRAGNTIYF.

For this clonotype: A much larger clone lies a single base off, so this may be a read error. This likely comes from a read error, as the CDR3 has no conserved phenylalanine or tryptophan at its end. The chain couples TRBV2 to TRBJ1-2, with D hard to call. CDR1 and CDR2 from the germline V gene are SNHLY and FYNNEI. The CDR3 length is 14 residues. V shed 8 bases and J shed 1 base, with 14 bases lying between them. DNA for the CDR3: TGTGCCAGCCGGGATGCTAAATTTAACTATGGCTACACCCTC. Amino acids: CASRDAKFNYGYTL.

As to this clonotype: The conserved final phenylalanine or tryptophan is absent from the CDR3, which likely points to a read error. CDR3 sequence (DNA): TGTGCCAGCAGCGTCCTAGCGGCCCACACCGGGGAGCTGTTTCTT. Protein product: CASSVLAAHTGELFL. The chain is built from TRBV9 and TRBJ2-2, with 7 bases lining up with TRBD2. V gave up 2 bases and J gave up 3 bases; unmatched junction bases: 4. The CDR3 consists of 15 residues. Germline CDR1 SGDLS, CDR2 YYNGEE.

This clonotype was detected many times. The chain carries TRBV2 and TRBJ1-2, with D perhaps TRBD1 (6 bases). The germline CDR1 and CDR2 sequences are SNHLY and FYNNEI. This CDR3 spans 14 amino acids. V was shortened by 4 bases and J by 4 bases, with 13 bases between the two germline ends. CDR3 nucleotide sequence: TGTGCCAGCAGTGGCCAGGGGCGGGCCTATGGCTACACCTTC. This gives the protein CASSGQGRAYGYTF.

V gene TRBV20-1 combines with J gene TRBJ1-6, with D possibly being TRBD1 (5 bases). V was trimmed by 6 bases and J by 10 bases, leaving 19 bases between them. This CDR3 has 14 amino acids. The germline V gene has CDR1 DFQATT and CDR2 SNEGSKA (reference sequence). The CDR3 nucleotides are TGCAGTGCCTATTGGGGAATTTCAGGGTCACCCCTCCACTTT. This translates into CSAYWGISGSPLHF.

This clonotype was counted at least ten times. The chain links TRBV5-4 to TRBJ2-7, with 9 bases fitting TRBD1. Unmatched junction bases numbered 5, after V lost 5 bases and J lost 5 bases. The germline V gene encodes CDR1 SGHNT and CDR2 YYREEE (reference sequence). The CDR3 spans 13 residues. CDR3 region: CASSLTGGNEQYF. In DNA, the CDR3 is TGTGCCAGCAGTTTAACAGGGGGCAACGAGCAGTACTTC.

The CDR3 DNA reads as TGTGCCAGTCTTAATTTTCCTAGCAATCAGCCCCAGCATTTT. This sequence encodes CASLNFPSNQPQHF. The J gene is TRBJ1-5, the V gene TRBV6-1; D remains unclear. CDR3 length: 14 amino acids. Germline V lookup: CDR1 MNHNS, CDR2 SASEGT. The V and J ends lost 9 bases and 0 bases respectively, with 12 bases between them.

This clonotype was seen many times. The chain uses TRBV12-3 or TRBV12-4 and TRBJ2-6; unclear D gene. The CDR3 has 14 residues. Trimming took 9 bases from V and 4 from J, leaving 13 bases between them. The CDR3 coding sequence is TGTGCCAGTGTTAGGGCCGCGGGGGCCAACGTCCTGACTTTC. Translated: CASVRAAGANVLTF.

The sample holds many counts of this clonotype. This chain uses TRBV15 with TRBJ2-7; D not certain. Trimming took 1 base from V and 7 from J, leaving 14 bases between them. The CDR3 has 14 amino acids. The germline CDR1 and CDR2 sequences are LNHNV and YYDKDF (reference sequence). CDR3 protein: CATSRGPRAREQYF. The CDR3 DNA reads TGTGCCACCAGCAGAGGACCTCGAGCCCGGGAGCAGTACTTC. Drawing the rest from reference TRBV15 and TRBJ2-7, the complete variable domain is DAMVIQNPRYQVTQFGKPVTLSCSQTLNHNVMYWYQQKSSQAPKLLFHYYDKDFNNEADTPDNFQSRRPNTSFCFLDIRSPGLGDTAMYLCATSRGPRAREQYFGPGTRLTVT.

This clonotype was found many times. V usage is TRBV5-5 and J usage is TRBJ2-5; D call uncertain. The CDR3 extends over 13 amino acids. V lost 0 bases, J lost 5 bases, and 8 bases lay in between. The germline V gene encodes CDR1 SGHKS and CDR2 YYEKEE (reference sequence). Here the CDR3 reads CASSLEGLETQYF. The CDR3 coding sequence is TGTGCCAGCAGCTTGGAGGGTTTGGAGACCCAGTACTTC.

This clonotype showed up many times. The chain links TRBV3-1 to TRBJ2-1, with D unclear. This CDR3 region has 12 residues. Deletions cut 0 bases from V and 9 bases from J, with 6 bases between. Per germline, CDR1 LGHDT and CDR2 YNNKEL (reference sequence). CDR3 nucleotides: TGTGCCAGCAGCCAAGATACCCGTGAGCAGTTCTTC. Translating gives CASSQDTREQFF.

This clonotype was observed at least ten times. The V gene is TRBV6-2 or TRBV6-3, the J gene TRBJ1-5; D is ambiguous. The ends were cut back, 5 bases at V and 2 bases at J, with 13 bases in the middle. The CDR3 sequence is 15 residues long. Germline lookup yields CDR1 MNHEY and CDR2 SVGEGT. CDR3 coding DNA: TGTGCCAGCAGTGGAAGTGGGGTGGGCAATCAGCCCCAGCATTTT. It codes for CASSGSGVGNQPQHF.

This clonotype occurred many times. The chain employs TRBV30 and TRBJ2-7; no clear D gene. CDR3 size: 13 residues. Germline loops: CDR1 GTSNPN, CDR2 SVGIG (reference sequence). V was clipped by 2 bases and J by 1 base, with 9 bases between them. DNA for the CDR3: TGTGCCTGGAGTACACCCATGTCCTACGAGCAGTACTTC. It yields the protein CAWSTPMSYEQYF.

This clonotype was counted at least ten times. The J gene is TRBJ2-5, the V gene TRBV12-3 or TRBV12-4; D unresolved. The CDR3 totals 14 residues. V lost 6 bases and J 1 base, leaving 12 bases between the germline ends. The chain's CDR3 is CASRRQSIQETQYF. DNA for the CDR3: TGTGCCAGCAGAAGGCAGAGCATCCAAGAGACCCAGTACTTC.

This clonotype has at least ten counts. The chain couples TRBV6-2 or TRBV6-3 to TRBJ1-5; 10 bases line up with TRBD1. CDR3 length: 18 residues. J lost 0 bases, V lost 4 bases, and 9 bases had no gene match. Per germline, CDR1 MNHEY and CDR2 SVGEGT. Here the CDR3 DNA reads TGTGCCAGCAGTTCGAGGGGACAGGGGATGTATAGCAATCAGCCCCAGCATTTT. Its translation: CASSSRGQGMYSNQPQHF.